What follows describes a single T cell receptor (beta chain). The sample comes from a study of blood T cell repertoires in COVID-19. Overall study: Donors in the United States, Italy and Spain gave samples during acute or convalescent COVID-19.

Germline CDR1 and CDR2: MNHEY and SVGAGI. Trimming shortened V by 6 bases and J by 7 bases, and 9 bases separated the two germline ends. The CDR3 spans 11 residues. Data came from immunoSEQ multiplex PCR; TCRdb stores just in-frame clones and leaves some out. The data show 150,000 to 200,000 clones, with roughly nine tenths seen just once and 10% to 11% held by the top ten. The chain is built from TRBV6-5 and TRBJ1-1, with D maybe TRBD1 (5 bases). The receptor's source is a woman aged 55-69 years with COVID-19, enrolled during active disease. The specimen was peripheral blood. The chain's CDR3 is CASSREGEAFF. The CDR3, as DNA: TGTGCCAGCAGCAGGGAGGGTGAAGCTTTCTTT.